This T cell receptor beta chain was recovered during a study of shared clonotypes between healthy human individuals. Study-wide context: Three CD4 naive, three CD4 memory, two CD8 naive and one CD8 memory plate were used per donor.

The authors' processing: Filtering of immunoSEQ junctional sequences could not match full-length read filtering. TCRdb keeps only in-frame clones here, not all; method: immunoSEQ multiplex PCR. V, J and clone size are taken as reported in that table, and D and trimming were inferred from the DNA itself. The sample shows 230,000 or so clones, over 60% of them seen only once. The specimen was memory CD4+ T cells sorted from blood. Subset meaning: CD45RA-negative fraction. The origin of this receptor is a man between 25 and 39 years old in good health.

CDR3 sequence: CASSLVGQGNYGYTF. CDR3 DNA sequence: TGTGCCAGCAGCTTAGTGGGACAGGGGAACTATGGCTACACCTTC. V and J are TRBV7-8 and TRBJ1-2, with TRBD1 matching 10 bases. The CDR3 loop spans 15 amino acids. The ends lost 1 base at V and 2 bases at J; junction bases unmatched: 1. Germline-derived CDR1 and CDR2 are SGHVS and FQNEAQ.